This entry lists 25 T cell receptor beta chains sequenced from one sample in a study of T cell responses to AZD1222 COVID-19 vaccine. Here immunoSEQ multiplex PCR was the method, and the copy in TCRdb shows in-frame clones only, minus some. Of 150,000 to 200,000 clones in the sample, approximately 90% are singletons; the top ten hold 1.1%. This sample comprised peripheral blood, obtained 28 days after the second AZD1222 dose. All receptors derive from an adult who received the AZD1222 COVID-19 vaccine.

This rearrangement joins TRBV6-5 to TRBJ1-2; possibly TRBD1 for D (5 bases). The CDR3 runs to 14 residues. Trimming cost V 5 bases and J 8 bases, with 18 bases left between them. Germline V gene lookup returns CDR1 MNHEY and CDR2 SVGAGI. This chain's CDR3 is CASSLRGPPGGYTF. The DNA of the CDR3 is TGTGCCAGCAGTCTGCGGGGACCGCCGGGAGGCTACACCTTC.

This clone was seen only once. The genes are TRBV11-2 and TRBJ1-5; D ambiguous. The CDR3 consists of 15 residues. Per the germline V gene, CDR1 is SGHAT and CDR2 is FQNNGV. The ends were cut back, 2 bases at V and 0 bases at J, with 8 bases in the middle. The CDR3 is CASSLTGFSNQPQHF. CDR3 DNA sequence: TGTGCCAGCAGCTTAACGGGGTTTAGCAATCAGCCCCAGCATTTT.

The J gene is TRBJ2-7, the V gene TRBV6-4, with a possible D match to TRBD1 (6 bases). Trimming took off 3 bases at V and 7 bases at J, with 13 bases between the two ends. This CDR3 has 13 amino acids. Germline V gene sequence: CDR1 MRHNA, CDR2 SNTAGT. The DNA for the CDR3 is TGTGCCAGCAGTGATTACGTAGGGACAGAGCAGTACTTC. Its protein is CASSDYVGTEQYF.

This clone came up once. J is TRBJ1-2 and V is TRBV11-2; D uncertain. CDR3 size: 12 residues. The V gene's germline CDR1 is SGHAT and CDR2 FQNNGV. Deletions cut 0 bases from V and 7 bases from J, with 6 bases between. The CDR3 coding sequence is TGTGCCAGCAGCTTAGAGGGAAGTGGCTACACCTTC. Protein sequence: CASSLEGSGYTF.

The chain joins TRBV4-1 to TRBJ1-4; possible D gene TRBD1, 6 bases. Looked up from germline, CDR1 is MGHRA and CDR2 is YSYEKL. Trimming pared 3 bases from V and 8 bases from J, leaving 13 bases between. The CDR3 contains 14 residues. CDR3 residues: CASSQRGDNEKLFF. In DNA, the CDR3 is TGCGCCAGCAGCCAGAGGGGGGATAACGAAAAACTGTTTTTT.

This chain links TRBV30 with TRBJ1-2; maybe TRBD1 (6 bases). Per germline, CDR1 GTSNPN and CDR2 SVGIG (reference sequence). The CDR3 totals 13 residues. Trimming stripped 2 bases from V and 3 bases from J, with 10 bases between. In DNA, the CDR3 is TGTGCCTGGAGTTTAAGGGGGGACTATGGCTACACCTTC. It is translated as CAWSLRGDYGYTF.

The chain couples TRBV4-1 to TRBJ1-1, with 7 bases aligning to TRBD1. The CDR3 loop spans 17 amino acids. From germline, CDR1 is MGHRA and CDR2 YSYEKL. The J segment lost 0 bases and the V segment lost 4 bases, leaving 11 bases of the junction unmatched. CDR3 residues: CASSLTGASLMNTEAFF. DNA of the CDR3: TGCGCCAGCAGCCTCACAGGGGCGTCTTTAATGAACACTGAAGCTTTCTTT.

The V call is TRBV5-1, the J call TRBJ2-6, with 8 bases that match TRBD1. CDR1 and CDR2 (germline): SGHRS, YFSETQ. The trim removed 0 bases at V and 0 bases at J, leaving 5 bases unmatched. This CDR3 comprises 18 residues. DNA for the CDR3: TGCGCCAGCAGCTTGGAAGGGACAGGAAGCTCTGGGGCCAACGTCCTGACTTTC. The encoded protein is CASSLEGTGSSGANVLTF.

The chain uses TRBV12-3 or TRBV12-4 and TRBJ1-4, with D tentatively TRBD1 (5 bases). V lost 4 bases, J lost 11 bases, and 11 bases lay in between. CDR3 size: 12 residues. DNA of the CDR3: TGTGCCAGCAGTTCCTTACGGGGGAAACTGTTTTTT. It specifies CASSSLRGKLFF.

This CDR3 reads CASSQDLSTDTQYF. The CDR3 coding sequence is TGTGCCAGCAGCCAAGACTTGAGCACAGATACGCAGTATTTT. The chain links TRBV3-1 (or the pseudogene TRBV3-2) to TRBJ2-3, with D hard to call. The CDR3 is 14 amino acids. V shed 0 bases and J shed 0 bases, with 4 bases lying between them. Germline lookup yields CDR1 LGHDT and CDR2 YNNKEL (reference sequence).

The chain carries TRBV10-3 and TRBJ1-6, with 9 bases lining up with TRBD1. Losses at the gene ends were 0 bases for V and 11 bases for J; bases not matched to a gene: 14. The CDR3 totals 18 residues. Germline-derived CDR1 and CDR2 are ENHRY and SYGVKD. CDR3 coding DNA: TGTGCCATCAGTGAGTCCGGTCCGGGACAGGGATTTTTTCCACCCCTCCACTTT. Translated, it gives CAISESGPGQGFFPPLHF.

The V call is TRBV5-4, the J call TRBJ1-1; 7 bases line up with TRBD1. The CDR3 is 14 amino acids. V dropped 5 bases and J dropped 1; count of bases not matched to a gene: 5. From germline, CDR1 is SGHNT and CDR2 YYREEE (reference sequence). The CDR3 region is CASRAGGRNTEAFF. CDR3 coding DNA: TGTGCCAGCAGAGCAGGGGGGCGGAACACTGAAGCTTTCTTT.

The chain has TRBV2 and TRBJ2-2; tentatively, D is TRBD1 or TRBD2 (6 bases each). V gave up 4 bases and J gave up 3 bases, with 9 bases separating them. The CDR3 is 14 residues long. The germline V gene has CDR1 SNHLY and CDR2 FYNNEI. CDR3 sequence: CASSVGGHTGELFF. CDR3 nucleotides: TGTGCCAGCAGTGTGGGGGGCCACACCGGGGAGCTGTTTTTT.

V is TRBV30 and J is TRBJ1-1; a possible D gene is TRBD1 (5 bases). CDR3 size: 13 residues. Germline CDR1 is GTSNPN and CDR2 is SVGIG (reference sequence). V lost 4 bases and J 1 base, leaving 10 bases between the germline ends. The CDR3 DNA reads as TGTGCCTGGAACCCCGGGGGGAACACTGAAGCTTTCTTT. Protein product: CAWNPGGNTEAFF.

The V gene is TRBV5-1, the J gene TRBJ1-3; D is uncertain. V lost 0 bases and J lost 0, with 13 bases in between. This CDR3 is built from 17 residues. Germline CDR1 reads SGHRS; CDR2 reads YFSETQ. The CDR3 DNA reads as TGCGCCAGCAGCTTGGATTATGGCGCAAGCTCTGGAAACACCATATATTTT. Residues: CASSLDYGASSGNTIYF.

The chain has TRBV7-8 and TRBJ2-7; 9 nucleotides agree with TRBD2. CDR1 SGHVS and CDR2 FQNEAQ come from the germline V gene. With V trimmed by 5 bases and J by 7 bases, 12 bases remained unmatched. The CDR3 loop spans 15 amino acids. CDR3 sequence reads: CASSRVGTSPSEQYF. The CDR3 DNA reads as TGTGCCAGCAGCCGAGTCGGGACTAGCCCCTCGGAGCAGTACTTC. Drawing the rest from reference TRBV7-8 and TRBJ2-7, the complete variable domain is GAGVSQSPRYKVAKRGQDVALRCDPISGHVSLFWYQQALGQGPEFLTYFQNEAQLDKSGLPSDRFFAERPEGSVSTLKIQRTQQEDSAVYLCASSRVGTSPSEQYFGPGTRLTVT.

The chain uses TRBV7-3 and TRBJ2-1; D not resolved. The V gene lost 5 bases and the J gene lost 0 bases, with 14 bases spanning the gap. This CDR3 has 16 residues. The germline V gene has CDR1 SGHTA and CDR2 FQGTGA. The CDR3 sequence is CASSPTSRSSYNEQFF. The DNA for the CDR3 is TGTGCCAGCAGCCCTACGTCCCGCAGCTCCTACAATGAGCAGTTCTTC.

The chain is built from TRBV30 and TRBJ1-2; TRBD1 is a possible D gene (5 bases). The length of the CDR3 is 16 residues. Trimming cost V 4 bases and J 1 base, with 19 bases left between them. In germline, CDR1 is GTSNPN, CDR2 SVGIG (reference sequence). The CDR3 DNA is TGTGCCTGGACCACCCAAGCACAGGCTCTTAACTATGGCTACACCTTC. Translation: CAWTTQAQALNYGYTF.

The V call is TRBV7-2, the J call TRBJ2-1, with 12 bases identical to TRBD2. There are 15 residues in the CDR3. Germline V gene lookup returns CDR1 SGHTA and CDR2 FQGNSA. Trimming removed 5 bases from V and 3 bases from J; junction bases left unmatched: 2. The CDR3 nucleotides are TGTGCCAGCAGCAGGACTAGCGGGGTCTACAATGAGCAGTTCTTC. Its protein is CASSRTSGVYNEQFF.

In DNA, the CDR3 is TGTGCCAGACTGGACACGAACACTGAAGCTTTCTTT. Translation: CARLDTNTEAFF. This rearrangement joins TRBV2 to TRBJ1-1; tentative D call: TRBD1 (5 bases). V shed 9 bases and J shed 1 base, with 9 bases lying between them. Per the germline V gene, CDR1 is SNHLY and CDR2 is FYNNEI. The CDR3 covers 12 residues.

This clone was seen more than once but under ten times. The chain has TRBV6-6 and TRBJ1-3, with D maybe TRBD1 (6 bases). Germline CDR1 reads MNHNY; CDR2 reads SVGAGI (reference sequence). CDR3 length: 16 residues. Between the trimmed V and J ends, which lost 8 bases and 0 bases, there was a span of 17 bases. CDR3 loop: CASGGAGLLSGNTIYF. DNA of the CDR3: TGTGCCAGCGGGGGGGCAGGACTTCTCTCTGGAAACACCATATATTTT.

The chain carries TRBV5-3 and TRBJ1-4; 7 nucleotides match TRBD1. TRBV5-3 is identified as an open reading frame with a role that is uncertain. The CDR3 runs to 16 residues. V gave up 0 bases and J gave up 5 bases; unmatched junction bases: 7. The CDR3 is CARSLVCGQVNEKLFF. The CDR3 nucleotides are TGTGCCAGAAGCTTGGTGTGCGGACAGGTAAATGAAAAACTGTTTTTT.

The chain recombines TRBV29-1 with TRBJ1-4; D uncertain. CDR3 length: 14 amino acids. Germline V gene sequence: CDR1 SQVTM, CDR2 ANQGSEA. V dropped 4 bases and J dropped 3 bases, with 12 bases sitting between them. In DNA form, the CDR3 reads TGCAGCGTTGCCACCGGGATCCCTAATGAAAAACTGTTTTTT. Its protein product is CSVATGIPNEKLFF.

V gene TRBV6-1 combines with J gene TRBJ2-3, with D tentatively TRBD2 (7 bases). The CDR3 loop spans 15 amino acids. The V end was cut by 3 bases, the J end by 11 bases, with 21 bases between. Germline V gene sequence: CDR1 MNHNS, CDR2 SASEGT. CDR3 region: CASSEVGGGLVGQYF. Written as DNA, the CDR3 is TGTGCCAGCAGTGAGGTGGGAGGGGGGTTGGTGGGGCAGTATTTT.

The J gene is TRBJ1-1, the V gene TRBV6-5, with D perhaps matching TRBD1 (6 bases). From germline, CDR1 is MNHEY and CDR2 SVGAGI. Between the trimmed V and J ends, which lost 2 bases and 3 bases, there was a span of 7 bases. CDR3 length: 13 residues. For the CDR3, the DNA is TGTGCCAGCAGTTACCGGGGGCACACTGAAGCTTTCTTT. This sequence encodes CASSYRGHTEAFF.